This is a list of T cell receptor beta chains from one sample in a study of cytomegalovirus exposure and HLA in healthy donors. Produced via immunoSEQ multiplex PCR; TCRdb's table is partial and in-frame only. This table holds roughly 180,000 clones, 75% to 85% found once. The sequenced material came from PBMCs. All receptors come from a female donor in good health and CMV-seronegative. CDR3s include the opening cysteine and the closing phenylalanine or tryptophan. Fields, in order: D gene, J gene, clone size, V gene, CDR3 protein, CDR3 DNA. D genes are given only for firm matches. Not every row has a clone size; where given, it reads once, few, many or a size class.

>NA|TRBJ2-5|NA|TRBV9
CASSVAGDSMGTQYF
TGTGCCAGCAGCGTAGCTGGCGACTCGATGGGGACCCAGTACTTC
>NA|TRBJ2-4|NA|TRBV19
CASSDGRAMASQYF
TGTGCCAGTAGTGACGGCAGGGCCATGGCCAGTCAGTACTTC
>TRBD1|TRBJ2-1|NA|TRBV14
CASSRPQGAGYNEQFF
TGTGCCAGCAGCCGTCCCCAGGGGGCAGGCTACAATGAGCAGTTCTTC
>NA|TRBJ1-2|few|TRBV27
CASSFNLFASYTF
TGTGCCAGCAGTTTTAATCTCTTCGCGTCTTACACCTTC
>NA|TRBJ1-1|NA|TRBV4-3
CASSQDTWNTEAFF
TGCGCCAGCAGCCAAGACACTTGGAACACTGAAGCTTTCTTT
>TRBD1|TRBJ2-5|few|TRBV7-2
CASTQDRGWETQYF
TGTGCCAGCACCCAGGACAGGGGATGGGAGACCCAGTACTTC
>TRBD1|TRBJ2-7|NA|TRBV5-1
CASSPDRATTAYEQYF
TGCGCCAGCAGCCCCGACAGGGCCACTACCGCCTACGAGCAGTACTTC
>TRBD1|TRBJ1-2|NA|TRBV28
CASKIGQGRGYTF
TGTGCCAGCAAAATCGGACAGGGGAGGGGCTACACCTTC
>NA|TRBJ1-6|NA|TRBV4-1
CASSQVPQRGNDSPLHF
TGCGCCAGCAGCCAAGTTCCACAGAGGGGGAATGATTCACCCCTCCACTTT
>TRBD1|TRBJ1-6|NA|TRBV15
CATSRDYRGQYNSPLHF
TGTGCCACCAGCAGAGATTATCGGGGACAGTACAATTCACCCCTCCACTTT
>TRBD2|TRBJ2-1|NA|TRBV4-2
CASSRDGASGAPWDEQFF
TGTGCCAGCAGCCGCGATGGGGCTAGCGGGGCCCCGTGGGATGAGCAGTTCTTC
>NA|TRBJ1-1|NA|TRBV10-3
CAISELGQNTEAFF
TGTGCCATCAGTGAGTTGGGACAGAACACTGAAGCTTTCTTT
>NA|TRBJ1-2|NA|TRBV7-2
CASSKIRDSYGYTF
TGTGCCAGCAGCAAAATACGGGATTCCTATGGCTACACCTTC
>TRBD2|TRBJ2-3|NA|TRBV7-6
CASSLGLAGADTQYF
TGTGCCAGCAGCTTGGGACTAGCGGGGGCAGATACGCAGTATTTT
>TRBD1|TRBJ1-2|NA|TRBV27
CASSLGGADRVYYGYTF
TGTGCCAGCAGTTTGGGCGGAGCGGACAGGGTCTACTATGGCTACACCTTC
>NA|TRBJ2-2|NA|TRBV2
CASSDTGNTGELFF
TGTGCCAGCAGTGATACAGGCAACACCGGGGAGCTGTTTTTT
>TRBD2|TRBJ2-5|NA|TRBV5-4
CASSLVAGERETQYF
TGTGCCAGCAGCTTGGTAGCGGGGGAGCGTGAGACCCAGTACTTC
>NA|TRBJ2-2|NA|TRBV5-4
CASSLGQGTGELFF
TGTGCCAGCAGCTTGGGGCAGGGCACCGGGGAGCTGTTTTTT